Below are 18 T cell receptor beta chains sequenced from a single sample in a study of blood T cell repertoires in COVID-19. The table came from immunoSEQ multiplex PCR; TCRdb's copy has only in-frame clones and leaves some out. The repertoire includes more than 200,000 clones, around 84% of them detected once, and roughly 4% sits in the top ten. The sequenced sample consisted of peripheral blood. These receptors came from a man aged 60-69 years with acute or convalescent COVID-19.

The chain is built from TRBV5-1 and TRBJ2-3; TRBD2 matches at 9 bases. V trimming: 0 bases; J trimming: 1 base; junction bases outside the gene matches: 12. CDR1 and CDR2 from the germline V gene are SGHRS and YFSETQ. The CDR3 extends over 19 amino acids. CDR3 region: CASSLARGGGATGTDTQYF. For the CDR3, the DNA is TGCGCCAGCAGCTTGGCCCGAGGCGGGGGGGCAACGGGCACAGATACGCAGTATTTT.

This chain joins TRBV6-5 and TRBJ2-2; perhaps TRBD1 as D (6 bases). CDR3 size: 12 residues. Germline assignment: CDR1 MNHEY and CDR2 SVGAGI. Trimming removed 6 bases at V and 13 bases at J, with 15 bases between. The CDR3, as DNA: TGTGCCAGCAGGGGGACATCGAGGGCGCTGTTTTTT. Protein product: CASRGTSRALFF.

CDR3 sequence (DNA): TGTGCCAGCAGCCGTGGCGGGGGGCAGCCCCAGCATTTT. It specifies CASSRGGGQPQHF. The chain joins TRBV28 to TRBJ1-5; a weak D match, TRBD1 (5 bases). V gave up 6 bases and J gave up 7 bases, with 13 bases separating them. There are 13 residues in the CDR3. Germline V lookup: CDR1 MDHEN, CDR2 SYDVKM.

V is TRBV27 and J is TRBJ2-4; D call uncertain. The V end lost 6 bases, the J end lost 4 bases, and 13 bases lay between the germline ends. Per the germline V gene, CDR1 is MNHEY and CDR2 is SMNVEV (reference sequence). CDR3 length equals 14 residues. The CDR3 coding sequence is TGTGCCAGCAGCCAAGCAGGCCGTAAAAACATTCAGTACTTC. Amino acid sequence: CASSQAGRKNIQYF.

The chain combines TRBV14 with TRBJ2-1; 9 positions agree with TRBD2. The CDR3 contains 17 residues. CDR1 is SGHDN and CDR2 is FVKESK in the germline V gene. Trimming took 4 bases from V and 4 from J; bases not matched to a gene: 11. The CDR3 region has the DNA TGTGCCAGCAGCCGAGGCCTGACTAGCGGAGGTTACAATGAGCAGTTCTTC. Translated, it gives CASSRGLTSGGYNEQFF.

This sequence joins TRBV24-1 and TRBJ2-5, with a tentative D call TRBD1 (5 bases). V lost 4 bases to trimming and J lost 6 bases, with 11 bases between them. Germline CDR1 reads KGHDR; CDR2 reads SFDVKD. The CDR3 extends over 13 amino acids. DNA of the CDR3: TGTGCCACCAGTGAATCAGGGATGAAGACCCAGTACTTC. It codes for CATSESGMKTQYF.

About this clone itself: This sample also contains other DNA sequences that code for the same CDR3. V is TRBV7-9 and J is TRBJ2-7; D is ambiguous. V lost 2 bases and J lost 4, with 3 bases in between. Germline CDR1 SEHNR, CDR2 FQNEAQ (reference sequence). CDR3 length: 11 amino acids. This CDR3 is CASSLLYEQYF. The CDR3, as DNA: TGTGCCAGCAGCTTACTATACGAGCAGTACTTC.

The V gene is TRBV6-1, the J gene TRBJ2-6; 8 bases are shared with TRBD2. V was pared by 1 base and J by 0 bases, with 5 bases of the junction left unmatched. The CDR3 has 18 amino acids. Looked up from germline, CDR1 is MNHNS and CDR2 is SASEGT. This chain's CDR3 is CASSEVVAGNSGANVLTF. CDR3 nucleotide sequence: TGTGCCAGCAGTGAAGTGGTAGCGGGGAACTCTGGGGCCAACGTCCTGACTTTC.

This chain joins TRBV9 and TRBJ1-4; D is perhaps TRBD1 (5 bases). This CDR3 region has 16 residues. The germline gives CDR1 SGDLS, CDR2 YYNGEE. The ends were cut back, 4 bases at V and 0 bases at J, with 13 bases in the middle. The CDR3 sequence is CASSPRQKATNEKLFF. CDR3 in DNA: TGTGCCAGCAGCCCGCGACAGAAGGCAACTAATGAAAAACTGTTTTTT.

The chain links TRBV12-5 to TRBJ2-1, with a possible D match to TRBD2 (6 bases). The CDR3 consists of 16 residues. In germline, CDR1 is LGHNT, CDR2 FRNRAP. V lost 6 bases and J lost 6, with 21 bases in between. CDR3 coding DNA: TGTGCTAGTGGCTCCCCTCCGGGGGATAGAGGCAATGAGCAGTTCTTC. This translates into CASGSPPGDRGNEQFF.

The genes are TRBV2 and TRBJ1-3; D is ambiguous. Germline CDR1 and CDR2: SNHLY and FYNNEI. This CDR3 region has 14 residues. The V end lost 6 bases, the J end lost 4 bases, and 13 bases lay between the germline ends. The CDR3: CASSLLDRGNTIYF. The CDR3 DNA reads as TGTGCCAGCAGCCTACTAGATCGCGGAAACACCATATATTTT.

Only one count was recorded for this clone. As DNA, the CDR3 is TGCAGCGTTGAGGGGCGGGATTTCTACAATGAGCAGTTCTTC. Translating gives CSVEGRDFYNEQFF. This chain uses TRBV29-1 with TRBJ2-1; D is possibly TRBD2 (6 bases). V was clipped by 3 bases and J by 3 bases, with 12 bases between them. Germline loops: CDR1 SQVTM, CDR2 ANQGSEA. CDR3 size: 14 residues.

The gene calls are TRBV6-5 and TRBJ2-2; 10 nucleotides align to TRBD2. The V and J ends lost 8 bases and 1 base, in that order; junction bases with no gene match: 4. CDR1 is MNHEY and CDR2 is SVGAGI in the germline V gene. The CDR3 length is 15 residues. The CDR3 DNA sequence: TGTGCCAGCTCGGGACTAGCGAAGAACACCGGGGAGCTGTTTTTT. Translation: CASSGLAKNTGELFF.

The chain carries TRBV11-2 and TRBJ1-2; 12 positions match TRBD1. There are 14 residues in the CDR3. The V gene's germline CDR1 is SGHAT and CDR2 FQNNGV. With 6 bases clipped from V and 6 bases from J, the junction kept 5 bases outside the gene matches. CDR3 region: CASRSGTGGDGYTF. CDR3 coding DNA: TGTGCCAGCAGGAGTGGGACAGGGGGCGATGGCTACACCTTC.

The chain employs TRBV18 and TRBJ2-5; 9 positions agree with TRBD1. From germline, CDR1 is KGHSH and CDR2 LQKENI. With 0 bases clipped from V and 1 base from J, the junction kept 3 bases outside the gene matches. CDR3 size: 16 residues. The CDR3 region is CASSPPTGGFQETQYF. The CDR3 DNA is TGTGCCAGCTCACCACCTACAGGGGGCTTCCAAGAGACCCAGTACTTC.

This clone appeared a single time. The CDR3 DNA follows: TGTGCCAGCAACCCGCCAGGGTCCTACGAGCAGTACTTC. This sequence encodes CASNPPGSYEQYF. The chain carries TRBV6-6 and TRBJ2-7; tentatively, D is TRBD1 (5 bases). The length of the CDR3 is 13 residues. Germline CDR1 and CDR2: MNHNY and SVGAGI (reference sequence). V dropped 7 bases and J dropped 1 base, with 11 bases sitting between them.

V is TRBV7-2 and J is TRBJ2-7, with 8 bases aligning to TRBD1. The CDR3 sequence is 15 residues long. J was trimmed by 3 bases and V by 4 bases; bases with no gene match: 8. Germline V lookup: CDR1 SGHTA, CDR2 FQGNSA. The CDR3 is CASSSGRDRSYEQYF. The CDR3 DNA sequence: TGTGCCAGCAGCTCAGGCCGGGACAGGAGCTACGAGCAGTACTTC.

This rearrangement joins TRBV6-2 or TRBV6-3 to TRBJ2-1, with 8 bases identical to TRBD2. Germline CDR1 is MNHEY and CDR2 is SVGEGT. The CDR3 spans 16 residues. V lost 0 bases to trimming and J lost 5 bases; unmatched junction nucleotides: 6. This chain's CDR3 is CASSYSGTSGDNEQFF. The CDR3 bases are TGTGCCAGCAGTTACTCCGGGACTAGTGGCGACAATGAGCAGTTCTTC.